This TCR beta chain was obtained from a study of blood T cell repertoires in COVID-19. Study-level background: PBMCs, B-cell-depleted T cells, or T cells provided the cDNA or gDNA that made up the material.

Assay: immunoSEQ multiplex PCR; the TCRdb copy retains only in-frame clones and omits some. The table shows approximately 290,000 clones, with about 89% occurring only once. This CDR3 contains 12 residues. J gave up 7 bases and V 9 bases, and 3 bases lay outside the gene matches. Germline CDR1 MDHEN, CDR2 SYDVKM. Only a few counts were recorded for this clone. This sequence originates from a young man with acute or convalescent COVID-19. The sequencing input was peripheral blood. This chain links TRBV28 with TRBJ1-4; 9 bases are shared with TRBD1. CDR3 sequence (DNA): TGTGCCAGTACAGGGGGCGGTGAAAAACTGTTTTTT. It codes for CASTGGGEKLFF.